This TCR beta chain came from a study of OX40 agonist ivuxolimab in advanced cancers. The overall study: Patients undergoing dose escalation presented with hepatocellular carcinoma, melanoma, renal cell or head and neck cancer. In three patients, partial responses were observed, one with hepatocellular carcinoma and two with cutaneous melanoma.

Comment on this clone: The target antigen is unknown. The same CDR3 is also encoded by other DNA sequences in this sample.

Germline loops: CDR1 SGHTA, CDR2 FQGNSA. This CDR3 region has 14 residues. V lost 0 bases to trimming and J lost 4 bases, with 10 bases between them. Some clones are missing from TCRdb's copy, which holds only in-frame ones; the method was immunoSEQ multiplex PCR. The sample lists tens of thousands of clones, roughly 90% occurring once. Whole-study results and caveats: Certain nonresponders likewise exhibited a low normalized T-cell clonal expansion. CD8+ T cells averaged more expanded clones than CD4+.

The clonotype comes from an adult with an advanced solid tumor such as melanoma, head and neck, liver or kidney cancer. Here the sequenced sample was CD4+ or CD8+ T cells sorted from blood, taken in a trial of the OX40 agonist ivuxolimab. V gene TRBV7-2 combines with J gene TRBJ2-7, with D possibly called TRBD1 or TRBD2 (5 bases each). The CDR3 here is CASSLAPGRYEQYF. In DNA, the CDR3 is TGTGCCAGCAGCTTAGCTCCGGGGCGTTACGAGCAGTACTTC.